The present entry profiles one T cell receptor beta chain with its context. Antigen unknown. The record originates from a study of T cells expressing NK-cell markers. Study-wide background: With respect to HCMV, seven of the eight sequenced donors were seropositive, and one was seronegative. Findings and limits, study-wide: A few donors likewise had their CD3+CD56-NKG2C+ fraction led by these clonotypes.

Following a re-call of the 5' RACE reads, TCRdb has one entry per CDR3 protein and lacks DNA. The sample spans roughly 280,000 distinct CDR3 sequences; the ten largest clones claim about 0.39%. There are 14 residues in the CDR3. The germline gives CDR1 SQVTM, CDR2 ANQGSEA. The sequence derives from a man between 18 and 29 years old in good health. Sequencing was performed on blood T cells: a sorted CD56 or NKG2C T cell subset, CD4+ or CD8+ T cells, or bulk PBMC T cells (not recorded which). The V and J genes are TRBV29-1 and TRBJ2-1. CDR3 sequence: CSARLESSYNEQFF.